This TCR beta chain was sequenced for a study of T cell repertoires in cytomegalovirus infection. On the study more broadly: Recently identified HLA-C-restricted CMV epitopes were among the peptides used. Public signatures in TCR beta pointed to CMV infection and matching HLA type.

As for this clonotype: Its matching antigen is unknown.

General study findings and limits: In two of eight donors, the top clonotype was HLA-C-restricted CMV-specific. Accumulated public TCR beta family frequency recognized individuals carrying CMV together with the relevant HLA.

The CDR3 is made up of 15 amino acids. Germline lookup yields CDR1 SGHVS and CDR2 FNYEAQ. V was trimmed by 3 bases and J by 2 bases, leaving 11 bases between them. TCRdb re-analysed the reads in MiXCR, keeping a single row per CDR3 protein. The top ten clones hold 48% of a sample with roughly 570,000 distinct CDR3 sequences, around 40% of them seen once. The receptor was isolated from a human donor in good health (CMV status not recorded). Some clones in this sample may be carry-over from other donors' samples. This chain joins TRBV7-6 and TRBJ2-1; D possibly corresponds to TRBD1 (5 bases). The sample was cultured PBMCs, taken from culture after CMV antigen stimulation. The CDR3 bases are TGTGCCAGCAGCTTTAAGGGGTCCCCCTACAATGAGCAGTTCTTC. Its protein is CASSFKGSPYNEQFF.